Each of the 16 T cell receptor beta chains below was sequenced from the same sample in a study of identical twins. Each CDR3 protein is one row after TCRdb ran MiXCR on the 5' RACE reads. The sample lists under 350,000 distinct CDR3 sequences, 8% to 9.5% occurring once. The same data also contributed to another study, on yellow fever vaccine responses in identical twins.

Specimen: CD8+ T cells sorted from blood. These receptors were taken from a woman aged 18 to 35 in good health.

Many counts were recorded for this clonotype. The rearrangement links TRBV4-1 to TRBJ1-1; D gene ambiguous. Between the trimmed V and J ends, which lost 4 bases and 6 bases, there was a span of 12 bases. Germline assignment: CDR1 MGHRA and CDR2 YSYEKL. This CDR3 spans 13 amino acids. In DNA, the CDR3 is TGCGCCAGCAGCCGCGCAAGGGCTTCTGAAGCTTTCTTT. Its translation: CASSRARASEAFF.

This clonotype was seen a handful of times. The J gene is TRBJ2-7, the V gene TRBV7-2; D remains ambiguous. Per the germline V gene, CDR1 is SGHTA and CDR2 is FQGNSA. The ends were cut back, 5 bases at V and 4 bases at J, with 15 bases in the middle. CDR3 size: 14 residues. As DNA, the CDR3 is TGTGCCAGCAGCAACCCTAGGGCCCCTTACGAGCAGTACTTC. Residues: CASSNPRAPYEQYF. The full variable domain, rest sourced from reference TRBV7-2 and TRBJ2-7, is GAGVSQSPSNKVTEKGKDVELRCDPISGHTALYWYRQSLGQGLEFLIYFQGNSAPDKSGLPSDRFSAERTGGSVSTLTIQRTQQEDSAVYLCASSNPRAPYEQYFGPGTRLTVT.

The chain joins TRBV27 to TRBJ2-1; tentatively, D is TRBD1 (6 bases). Trimming removed 2 bases at V and 2 bases at J, with 13 bases between. Germline V CDR1 and CDR2: MNHEY, SMNVEV (reference sequence). CDR3 length equals 16 residues. The CDR3 nucleotides read TGTGCCAGCAGTTTAGTCCCCGGGACAACCTACAATGAGCAGTTCTTC. Its translation is CASSLVPGTTYNEQFF.

This clonotype was recorded many times. The chain recombines TRBV7-9 with TRBJ2-5; 14 bases line up with TRBD2. The V segment lost 4 bases and the J segment 3 bases; nucleotides outside the gene matches: 7. The CDR3 totals 17 residues. Germline CDR1 is SEHNR and CDR2 is FQNEAQ (reference sequence). CDR3 in amino acids: CASSSRTSGGKKETQYF. The CDR3 coding sequence is TGTGCCAGCAGCTCCCGGACTAGCGGGGGGAAGAAAGAGACCCAGTACTTC.

This clonotype occurred many times. This rearrangement joins TRBV27 to TRBJ2-1, with D unclear. CDR1 MNHEY and CDR2 SMNVEV come from the germline V gene (reference sequence). Trimming pared 5 bases from V and 5 bases from J, leaving 4 bases between. This CDR3 is 11 amino acids long. The CDR3 coding sequence is TGTGCCAGCAGTAAAAACAATGAGCAGTTCTTC. Its translation: CASSKNNEQFF.

The genes are TRBV5-1 and TRBJ2-7, with D perhaps matching TRBD1 (6 bases). Trimming pared 4 bases from V and 7 bases from J, leaving 21 bases between. CDR3 length: 15 residues. Germline V gene lookup returns CDR1 SGHRS and CDR2 YFSETQ. The CDR3 loop is CASSPLSGEVGEQYF. The CDR3 region has the DNA TGCGCCAGCAGCCCTCTGTCAGGGGAAGTAGGTGAGCAGTACTTC.

The CDR3 bases are TGTGCCAGCAGTTTATCGACAGCGTCCTACGAGCAGTACTTC. This gives the protein CASSLSTASYEQYF. This chain links TRBV27 with TRBJ2-7, with a possible D match to TRBD1 (5 bases). The CDR3 contains 14 residues. The V and J ends lost 0 bases and 1 base respectively, with 7 bases between them. Germline values: CDR1 MNHEY, CDR2 SMNVEV (reference sequence).

This clonotype has a single count. This chain uses TRBV20-1 with TRBJ2-7; 7 nucleotides align to TRBD2. From germline, CDR1 is DFQATT and CDR2 SNEGSKA (reference sequence). V lost 0 bases and J lost 2; bases outside the gene matches: 10. This CDR3 contains 16 residues. The CDR3 region is CSARDLGAGDPYEQYF. CDR3 nucleotide sequence: TGCAGTGCTAGAGATTTAGGGGCGGGGGACCCCTACGAGCAGTACTTC.

In this sample, this clonotype turned up many times. The rearrangement joins TRBV27 to TRBJ2-3, with a weak D call TRBD2 (5 bases). The CDR3 consists of 13 residues. V lost 7 bases and J lost 4, with 12 bases in between. CDR1 and CDR2 (germline): MNHEY, SMNVEV (reference sequence). CDR3 sequence reads: CASKRGPADTQYF. For the CDR3, the DNA is TGTGCCAGCAAAAGAGGGCCCGCAGATACGCAGTATTTT.

This clonotype was observed at least ten times. The chain carries TRBV4-1 and TRBJ2-2; no clear D gene. The CDR3 runs 13 residues. V lost 0 bases to trimming and J lost 9 bases, with 8 bases between them. Germline V gene sequence: CDR1 MGHRA, CDR2 YSYEKL. CDR3 sequence (DNA): TGCGCCAGCAGCCAAGATCTATCCCGGGAGCTGTTTTTT. Encoded protein: CASSQDLSRELFF.

This clonotype occurred many times. The chain is built from TRBV10-3 and TRBJ2-1, with 7 bases matching TRBD1. The CDR3 covers 14 residues. Germline values: CDR1 ENHRY, CDR2 SYGVKD. V trimming: 10 bases; J trimming: 6 bases; junction bases outside the gene matches: 12. CDR3 sequence reads: CATHTETGSNEQFF. The DNA for the CDR3 is TGTGCCACGCATACGGAGACAGGGTCCAATGAGCAGTTCTTC.

This clonotype has ten or more counts. The V gene is TRBV7-8, the J gene TRBJ2-7; 7 positions agree with TRBD1. The junction had 3 bases not matched to a gene; V was cut back by 1 base and J by 6 bases. Germline V gene sequence: CDR1 SGHVS, CDR2 FQNEAQ. This CDR3 region has 13 residues. The chain's CDR3 is CASSLVYRGEQYF. The CDR3 DNA follows: TGTGCCAGCAGCTTAGTATACAGGGGCGAGCAGTACTTC.

The chain combines TRBV9 with TRBJ2-2; TRBD2 matches 13 bases. V was pared by 0 bases and J by 0 bases, with 2 bases of the junction left unmatched. The CDR3 has 18 amino acids. CDR1 is SGDLS, CDR2 YYNGEE, per germline. CDR3: CASSVGTSGGANTGELFF. DNA of the CDR3: TGTGCCAGCAGCGTAGGGACTAGCGGGGGAGCGAACACCGGGGAGCTGTTTTTT.

The V gene is TRBV6-4, the J gene TRBJ2-1; the match to TRBD1 covers 9 bases. Germline CDR1 and CDR2: MRHNA and SNTAGT. This CDR3 comprises 16 residues. V gave up 0 bases and J gave up 3 bases; unmatched junction bases: 3. CDR3: CASSDSTGGGYNEQFF. CDR3 DNA: TGTGCCAGCAGTGACTCGACAGGGGGAGGCTACAATGAGCAGTTCTTC.

This clonotype has a handful of counts. The rearrangement links TRBV12-5 to TRBJ2-3; 12 positions match TRBD1. This CDR3 contains 18 residues. Germline loops: CDR1 LGHNT, CDR2 FRNRAP. With V trimmed by 1 base and J by 1 base, 6 bases remained unmatched. CDR3 protein: CASGLGRDRGQGTDTQYF. The CDR3 coding sequence is TGTGCTAGTGGTTTGGGACGGGACAGGGGGCAAGGCACAGATACGCAGTATTTT.

This sequence joins TRBV7-9 and TRBJ2-3; 8 nucleotides line up with TRBD2. Germline CDR1 SEHNR, CDR2 FQNEAQ (reference sequence). V lost 4 bases to trimming and J lost 2 bases; unmatched junction nucleotides: 5. The CDR3 runs to 15 residues. DNA for the CDR3: TGTGCCAGCAGCTCCGTTAGCGGGAACACAGATACGCAGTATTTT. Protein product: CASSSVSGNTDTQYF.